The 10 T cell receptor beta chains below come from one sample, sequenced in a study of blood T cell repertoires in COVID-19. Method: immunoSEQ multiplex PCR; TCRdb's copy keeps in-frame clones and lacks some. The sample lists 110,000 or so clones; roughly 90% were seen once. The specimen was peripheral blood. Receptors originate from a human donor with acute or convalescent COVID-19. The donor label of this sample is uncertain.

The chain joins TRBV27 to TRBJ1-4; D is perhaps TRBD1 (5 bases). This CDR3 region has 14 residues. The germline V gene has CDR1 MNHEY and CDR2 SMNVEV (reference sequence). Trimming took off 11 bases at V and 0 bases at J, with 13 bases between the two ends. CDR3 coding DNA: TGTGCCTCCCAAGGAGGGGCAACTAATGAAAAACTGTTTTTT. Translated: CASQGGATNEKLFF.

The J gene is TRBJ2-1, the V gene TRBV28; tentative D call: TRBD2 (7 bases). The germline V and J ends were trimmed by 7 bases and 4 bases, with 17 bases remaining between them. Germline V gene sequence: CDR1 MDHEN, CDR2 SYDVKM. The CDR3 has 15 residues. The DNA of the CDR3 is TGTGCCAGCACCTCCGGGGGGCCCTCTTACAATGAGCAGTTCTTC. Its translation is CASTSGGPSYNEQFF.

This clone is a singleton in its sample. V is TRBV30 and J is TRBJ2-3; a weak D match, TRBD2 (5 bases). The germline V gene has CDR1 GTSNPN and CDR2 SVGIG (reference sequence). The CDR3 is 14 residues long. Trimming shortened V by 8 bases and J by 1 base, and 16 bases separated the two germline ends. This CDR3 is CARAVMEGTDTQYF. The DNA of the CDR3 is TGTGCCCGGGCGGTAATGGAGGGCACAGATACGCAGTATTTT.

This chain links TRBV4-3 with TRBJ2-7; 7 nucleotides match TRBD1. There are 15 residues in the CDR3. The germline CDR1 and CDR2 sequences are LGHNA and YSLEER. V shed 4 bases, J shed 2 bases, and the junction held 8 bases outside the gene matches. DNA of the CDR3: TGCGCCAGCAGCCCCTACCGGGACAGCGCCTACGAGCAGTACTTC. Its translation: CASSPYRDSAYEQYF.

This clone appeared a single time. Written as DNA, the CDR3 is TGCGCCAGCAGCCTCCTCATTTGGGGACAGCGGAACACCGGGGAGCTGTTTTTT. Translating it yields CASSLLIWGQRNTGELFF. The chain carries TRBV5-1 and TRBJ2-2, with 7 bases lining up with TRBD1. Trimming at V came to 4 bases and at J to 1 base, leaving 13 bases not matched to a gene. The CDR3 has 18 amino acids. Germline V lookup: CDR1 SGHRS, CDR2 YFSETQ. Full variable domain (missing parts from reference TRBV5-1 and TRBJ2-2): KAGVTQTPRYLIKTRGQQVTLSCSPISGHRSVSWYQQTPGQGLQFLFEYFSETQRNKGNFPGRFSGRQFSNSRSEMNVSTLELGDSALYLCASSLLIWGQRNTGELFFGEGSRLTVL.

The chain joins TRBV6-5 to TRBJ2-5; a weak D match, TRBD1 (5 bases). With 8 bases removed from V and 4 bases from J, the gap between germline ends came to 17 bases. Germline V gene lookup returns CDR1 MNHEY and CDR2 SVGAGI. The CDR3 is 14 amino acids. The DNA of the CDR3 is TGTGCCAGCCACCAGACAGTTAGCCCAGAGACCCAGTACTTC. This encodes CASHQTVSPETQYF.

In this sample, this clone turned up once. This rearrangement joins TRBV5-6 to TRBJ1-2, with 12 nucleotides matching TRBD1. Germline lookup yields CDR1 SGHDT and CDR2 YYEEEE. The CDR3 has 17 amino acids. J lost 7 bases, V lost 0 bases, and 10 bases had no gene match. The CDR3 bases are TGTGCCAGCAGCTTGGTGGGACAGGGGGCCCAGTTCGGTGGCTACACCTTC. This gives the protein CASSLVGQGAQFGGYTF.

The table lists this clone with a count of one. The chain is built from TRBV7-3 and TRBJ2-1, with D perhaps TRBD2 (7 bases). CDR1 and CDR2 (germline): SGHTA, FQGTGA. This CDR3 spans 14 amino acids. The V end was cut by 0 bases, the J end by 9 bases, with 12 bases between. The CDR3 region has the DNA TGTGCCAGCAGCTTAACCGCGGGGGCGGGTGAGCAGTTCTTC. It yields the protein CASSLTAGAGEQFF.

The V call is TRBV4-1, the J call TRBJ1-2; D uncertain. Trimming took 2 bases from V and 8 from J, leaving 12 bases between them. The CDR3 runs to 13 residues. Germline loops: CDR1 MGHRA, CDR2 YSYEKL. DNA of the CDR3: TGCGCCAGCAGCCAACGGGCGGGTCGAGGCTACACCTTC. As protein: CASSQRAGRGYTF.

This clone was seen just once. DNA for the CDR3: TGTGCCAGTAGTATTCAGGGGGCGAAGGGCTACACCTTC. Protein sequence: CASSIQGAKGYTF. The chain has TRBV19 and TRBJ1-2; TRBD1 aligns across 8 bases. The CDR3 runs to 13 residues. After removal of 3 bases from V and 8 bases from J, the junction contained 5 bases not matched to a gene. The germline CDR1 and CDR2 sequences are LNHDA and SQIVND (reference sequence).